The rows below give T cell receptor beta chains drawn from one sample of a study of OX40 agonist ivuxolimab in advanced cancers. The data were produced by immunoSEQ multiplex PCR, yet TCRdb's version contains in-frame clones alone and is incomplete. The sample lists roughly 81,000 clones, 94% occurring once. The input for sequencing was CD4+ or CD8+ T cells sorted from blood, taken in a trial of the OX40 agonist ivuxolimab. These receptors were collected from an adult with an advanced solid tumor such as melanoma, head and neck, liver or kidney cancer. Both conserved end residues are part of each CDR3. A D gene is named only where the DNA matches it firmly. The listing skips clone size in some rows; elsewhere it reads once, few, many or a size class.

D: -
size: -
V: TRBV5-1
J: TRBJ2-7
CDR3: CASSLGLGGRAHEQYF
DNA: TGCGCCAGCAGCTTGGGACTTGGGGGCAGGGCCCACGAGCAGTACTTC

D: -
size: -
V: TRBV5-6
J: TRBJ2-7
CDR3: CASSWGEPLYEQYF
DNA: TGTGCCAGCAGCTGGGGGGAGCCGCTCTACGAGCAGTACTTC

D: TRBD2
size: -
V: TRBV7-8
J: TRBJ2-7
CDR3: CASSEDSGRAYEQYF
DNA: TGTGCCAGCAGCGAAGATAGCGGGAGGGCCTACGAGCAGTACTTC

D: TRBD2
size: -
V: TRBV2
J: TRBJ2-3
CDR3: CASSTFSSGPRSTDTQYF
DNA: TGTGCCAGCAGCACTTTTAGTAGCGGGCCCAGGTCCACAGATACGCAGTATTTT

D: TRBD1
size: few
V: TRBV14
J: TRBJ1-3
CDR3: CASYRDRGNTIYF
DNA: TGTGCCAGCTACCGGGACAGAGGAAACACCATATATTTT

D: -
size: -
V: TRBV9
J: TRBJ2-3
CDR3: CASSVGLGWGTDTQYF
DNA: TGTGCCAGCAGCGTTGGGCTAGGATGGGGCACAGATACGCAGTATTTT

D: -
size: -
V: TRBV11-1
J: TRBJ2-3
CDR3: CASSLSPSTDTQYF
DNA: TGTGCCAGCAGCTTAAGTCCTAGCACAGATACGCAGTATTTT

D: -
size: -
V: TRBV2
J: TRBJ2-3
CDR3: CASSGSRRGTDTQYF
DNA: TGTGCCAGCAGTGGGTCCCGAAGGGGCACAGATACGCAGTATTTT

D: -
size: -
V: TRBV14
J: TRBJ2-6
CDR3: CASSANVLTF
DNA: TGTGCCAGCAGTGCCAACGTCCTGACTTTC

D: -
size: many
V: TRBV19
J: TRBJ1-4
CDR3: CASSIRELGEKLFF
DNA: TGTGCCAGTAGTATTAGGGAGCTGGGGGAAAAACTGTTTTTT

D: -
size: -
V: TRBV12-5
J: TRBJ1-1
CDR3: CAVRGADEAFF
DNA: TGTGCAGTGAGGGGGGCTGATGAAGCTTTCTTT

D: -
size: -
V: TRBV7-9
J: TRBJ2-7
CDR3: CASSPVSPEQYF
DNA: TGTGCCAGCAGCCCCGTCAGCCCCGAGCAGTACTTC

D: -
size: -
V: TRBV7-9
J: TRBJ2-7
CDR3: CASSETRGGEQYF
DNA: TGTGCCAGCAGCGAAACCAGGGGGGGGGAGCAGTACTTC

D: TRBD2
size: once
V: TRBV11-3
J: TRBJ2-1
CDR3: CASRGVAGGTVNEQFF
DNA: TGTGCCAGCAGGGGGGTCGCGGGAGGTACGGTGAATGAGCAGTTCTTC

D: -
size: -
V: TRBV19
J: TRBJ2-2
CDR3: CASKSEGGGELFF
DNA: TGTGCCAGTAAATCGGAGGGAGGCGGGGAGCTGTTTTTT

D: -
size: -
V: TRBV27
J: TRBJ2-1
CDR3: CASSLEGTHNEQFF
DNA: TGTGCCAGCAGCCTTGAAGGGACCCACAATGAGCAGTTCTTC

D: -
size: -
V: TRBV28
J: TRBJ1-5
CDR3: CASSLQHNQPQHF
DNA: TGTGCCAGCAGCCTCCAGCACAATCAGCCCCAGCATTTT

D: TRBD2
size: -
V: TRBV10-2
J: TRBJ2-6
CDR3: CASSESGVAGLSGANVLTF
DNA: TGCGCCAGCAGTGAGTCTGGAGTAGCGGGCCTCTCTGGGGCCAACGTCCTGACTTTC

D: -
size: once
V: TRBV29-1
J: TRBJ1-3
CDR3: CSAWGDPQVSGNTIYF
DNA: TGCAGCGCCTGGGGGGACCCACAGGTCTCTGGAAACACCATATATTTT

D: TRBD2
size: -
V: TRBV28
J: TRBJ2-7
CDR3: CASSLIREGLYEQYF
DNA: TGTGCCAGCAGTTTAATACGGGAGGGCCTGTACGAGCAGTACTTC

D: -
size: -
V: TRBV27
J: TRBJ1-2
CDR3: CASTYSPGRNYGYTF
DNA: TGTGCCAGCACTTATTCTCCGGGACGGAACTATGGCTACACCTTC

D: -
size: -
V: TRBV7-9
J: TRBJ1-2
CDR3: CASSLAFQGDGYTF
DNA: TGTGCCAGCAGCTTAGCTTTTCAGGGCGATGGCTACACCTTC

D: TRBD2
size: -
V: TRBV9
J: TRBJ2-2
CDR3: CASSREGGGLAEDGELFF
DNA: TGTGCCAGCAGCCGGGAAGGCGGGGGACTAGCGGAGGACGGGGAGCTGTTTTTT

D: TRBD1
size: -
V: TRBV7-9
J: TRBJ2-1
CDR3: CASSLVGGPYNEQFF
DNA: TGTGCCAGCAGCTTAGTAGGGGGCCCCTACAATGAGCAGTTCTTC

D: -
size: few
V: TRBV7-9
J: TRBJ1-1
CDR3: CASSLGAVTEAFF
DNA: TGTGCCAGCAGCTTAGGTGCGGTCACTGAAGCTTTCTTT

D: -
size: -
V: TRBV5-3
J: TRBJ2-3
CDR3: CARSPKGGLTDTQYF
DNA: TGTGCCAGAAGCCCCAAGGGGGGCCTCACAGATACGCAGTATTTT

D: -
size: -
V: TRBV5-6
J: TRBJ2-1
CDR3: CASSLASTREQFF
DNA: TGTGCCAGCAGCCTGGCTTCTACGCGCGAGCAGTTCTTC

D: -
size: -
V: TRBV28
J: TRBJ2-7
CDR3: CASSFGAPYEQYF
DNA: TGTGCCAGCAGTTTCGGGGCCCCTTATGAGCAGTACTTC

D: -
size: -
V: TRBV9
J: TRBJ2-7
CDR3: CASSPPSGGTYEQYF
DNA: TGTGCCAGCAGCCCCCCATCAGGCGGGACCTACGAGCAGTACTTC

D: TRBD1
size: -
V: TRBV6-6
J: TRBJ2-2
CDR3: CASSIDRGPTGELFF
DNA: TGTGCCAGCAGTATCGACAGGGGGCCCACCGGGGAGCTGTTTTTT

D: TRBD1
size: -
V: TRBV5-5
J: TRBJ1-5
CDR3: CASSPDRVAQPQHF
DNA: TGTGCCAGCAGCCCTGACAGGGTGGCTCAGCCCCAGCATTTT

D: -
size: -
V: TRBV25-1
J: TRBJ2-3
CDR3: CASSEGAWQTLPADTQYF
DNA: TGTGCCAGCAGTGAGGGAGCCTGGCAGACCCTTCCTGCAGATACGCAGTATTTT

D: TRBD2
size: -
V: TRBV13
J: TRBJ2-7
CDR3: CASSSDGVAGFYEQYF
DNA: TGTGCCAGCAGCTCCGATGGGGTAGCGGGGTTCTACGAGCAGTACTTC

D: -
size: -
V: TRBV7-9
J: TRBJ2-7
CDR3: CASSLAPAAYEQYF
DNA: TGTGCCAGCAGCTTAGCGCCAGCGGCCTACGAGCAGTACTTC

D: TRBD2
size: -
V: TRBV28
J: TRBJ2-6
CDR3: CAISPGLAGAGANVLTF
DNA: TGTGCCATTTCCCCGGGACTAGCGGGAGCTGGGGCCAACGTCCTGACTTTC

D: -
size: -
V: TRBV6-5
J: TRBJ1-1
CDR3: CASSYSRTTEAFF
DNA: TGTGCCAGCAGTTACTCGCGAACCACTGAAGCTTTCTTT

D: TRBD2
size: -
V: TRBV4-2
J: TRBJ2-1
CDR3: CASSQEARSTSGIYNEQFF
DNA: TGTGCCAGCAGCCAAGAAGCGCGATCGACTAGCGGGATTTACAATGAGCAGTTCTTC

D: TRBD2
size: -
V: TRBV19
J: TRBJ2-7
CDR3: CASTTPPGLAIIYEQYF
DNA: TGTGCCAGTACAACTCCACCGGGACTAGCGATTATCTACGAGCAGTACTTC

D: -
size: once
V: TRBV4-1
J: TRBJ2-7
CDR3: CASSQDSTGPYEQYF
DNA: TGCGCCAGCAGCCAAGATAGCACAGGCCCCTACGAGCAGTACTTC

D: -
size: -
V: TRBV30
J: TRBJ2-1
CDR3: CAWSDGARNEQFF
DNA: TGTGCCTGGAGTGACGGGGCGAGGAATGAGCAGTTCTTC

D: TRBD2
size: -
V: TRBV6-6
J: TRBJ2-7
CDR3: CASRKGLAGPEQYF
DNA: TGTGCCAGCAGAAAGGGACTAGCGGGTCCCGAGCAGTACTTC

D: -
size: -
V: TRBV7-9
J: TRBJ1-1
CDR3: CASSFQGETEAFF
DNA: TGTGCCAGCAGCTTTCAGGGAGAAACTGAAGCTTTCTTT

D: -
size: -
V: TRBV11-2
J: TRBJ1-2
CDR3: CASSLVSGRAVNYGYTF
DNA: TGTGCCAGCAGCTTAGTTTCGGGCAGGGCAGTCAACTATGGCTACACCTTC

D: -
size: -
V: TRBV27
J: TRBJ2-1
CDR3: CASSPGGGYNEQFF
DNA: TGTGCCAGCAGTCCCGGTGGGGGGTACAATGAGCAGTTCTTC

D: TRBD2
size: -
V: TRBV5-4
J: TRBJ2-1
CDR3: CASSLGLAEYNEQFF
DNA: TGTGCCAGCAGCTTGGGGCTAGCGGAGTACAATGAGCAGTTCTTC

D: -
size: -
V: TRBV5-4
J: TRBJ2-5
CDR3: CASSLAGGAIQETQYF
DNA: TGTGCCAGCAGCTTGGCCGGAGGGGCCATCCAAGAGACCCAGTACTTC

D: -
size: -
V: TRBV7-6
J: TRBJ2-7
CDR3: CASTSGVQQYF
DNA: TGTGCCAGCACCTCGGGGGTCCAGCAGTACTTC

D: TRBD1
size: -
V: TRBV19
J: TRBJ1-1
CDR3: CASSIGQGNTEAFF
DNA: TGTGCCAGTAGTATAGGACAGGGGAACACTGAAGCTTTCTTT

D: -
size: -
V: TRBV27
J: TRBJ1-1
CDR3: CASSLSSPSLSTEAFF
DNA: TGTGCCAGCAGTTTAAGTTCGCCCTCTCTGAGCACTGAAGCTTTCTTT

D: -
size: -
V: TRBV19
J: TRBJ1-5
CDR3: CASSIVFSGAGNQPQHF
DNA: TGTGCCAGTAGTATAGTATTTTCGGGGGCTGGCAATCAGCCCCAGCATTTT

D: TRBD2
size: -
V: TRBV6-1
J: TRBJ2-1
CDR3: CASRFTSGANNEQFF
DNA: TGTGCCAGCAGATTTACTAGCGGGGCAAACAATGAGCAGTTCTTC

D: TRBD2
size: -
V: TRBV7-2
J: TRBJ2-7
CDR3: CASRGLAGGIVQYEQYF
DNA: TGTGCCAGCAGAGGACTAGCGGGAGGCATTGTGCAATACGAGCAGTACTTC

D: -
size: -
V: TRBV19
J: TRBJ2-7
CDR3: CASSIGTGHLYEQYF
DNA: TGTGCCAGTAGTATAGGGACGGGACACCTTTACGAGCAGTACTTC

D: TRBD2
size: -
V: TRBV7-7
J: TRBJ2-1
CDR3: CASSSGSTNEQFF
DNA: TGTGCTAGCAGTAGCGGGAGTACAAATGAGCAGTTCTTC

D: -
size: -
V: TRBV13
J: TRBJ2-5
CDR3: CASSFFGQTQYF
DNA: TGTGCCAGCAGCTTTTTCGGGCAGACCCAGTACTTC

D: -
size: -
V: TRBV28
J: TRBJ2-1
CDR3: CASSLIAFGNEQFF
DNA: TGTGCCAGCAGTTTAATTGCGTTCGGCAATGAGCAGTTCTTC

D: TRBD1
size: once
V: TRBV6-6
J: TRBJ2-7
CDR3: CASGLDQGAYEQYF
DNA: TGTGCCAGCGGGCTAGATCAGGGGGCGTACGAGCAGTACTTC

D: -
size: -
V: TRBV6-5
J: TRBJ2-1
CDR3: CASSYGSEWVSEQFF
DNA: TGTGCCAGCAGTTACGGAAGCGAGTGGGTCAGCGAGCAGTTCTTC

D: -
size: -
V: TRBV28
J: TRBJ2-7
CDR3: CASTPPGHGYEQYF
DNA: TGTGCCAGCACCCCACCGGGACATGGATACGAGCAGTACTTC

D: TRBD1
size: few
V: TRBV4-3
J: TRBJ1-5
CDR3: CASSQDLGQAGQPQHF
DNA: TGCGCCAGCAGCCAAGATTTGGGACAGGCTGGCCAGCCCCAGCATTTT